This T cell receptor (beta chain) was profiled in a study of CD8 T cells in ankylosing spondylitis. The study's findings and limits: The study identified a TCR beta motif of several highly homologous variants that appeared characteristic of ankylosing spondylitis blood.

In TCRdb, the 5' RACE reads were re-called with MiXCR into one record per CDR3 protein. The table records 150,000 or so distinct CDR3 sequences, about 9.9% of them present only once. This CDR3 has 13 residues. V lost 4 bases, J lost 6 bases, and 13 bases lay in between. The germline CDR1 and CDR2 sequences are MNHEY and SVGAGI. A word on this clonotype: The antigen is undetermined.

This receptor was identified in a male donor with ankylosing spondylitis or in good health (not recorded which). The genes are TRBV6-5 and TRBJ2-7, with D unclear. Sequenced sample: blood, either unsorted or a sorted T cell fraction (not recorded which). CDR3 in amino acids: CASSSIPTGEQYF. The DNA of the CDR3 is TGTGCCAGCAGTTCAATCCCGACCGGCGAGCAGTACTTC.